The 29 T cell receptor beta chains below all came from one sample that was sequenced in a study of blood T cell repertoires in COVID-19. The method was immunoSEQ multiplex PCR; TCRdb's version includes in-frame clones alone and lacks a portion of them. In the table there are 52,000 or so clones, over 80% of which are singletons. Sequencing was carried out using peripheral blood. These receptors came from a man aged 40-50 years with COVID-19, enrolled during active disease.

CDR3 sequence: CAWRAGTSGSRYNEQFF. DNA for the CDR3: TGTGCCTGGAGAGCAGGGACTAGCGGGAGTCGGTACAATGAGCAGTTCTTC. V gene TRBV30 combines with J gene TRBJ2-1, with TRBD2 matching 14 bases. CDR3 size: 17 residues. After removal of 3 bases from V and 4 bases from J, the junction contained 8 bases not matched to a gene. CDR1 is GTSNPN and CDR2 is SVGIG in the germline V gene (reference sequence).

The chain joins TRBV27 to TRBJ1-3, with TRBD1 matching 9 bases. There are 16 residues in the CDR3. V dropped 7 bases and J dropped 2; count of bases not matched to a gene: 9. Per the germline V gene, CDR1 is MNHEY and CDR2 is SMNVEV (reference sequence). CDR3 sequence (DNA): TGTGCCAGCAAACAAACAGGGGGCTGGACTGGAAACACCATATATTTT. Its protein is CASKQTGGWTGNTIYF.

The chain employs TRBV30 and TRBJ1-1; D may be TRBD1 (5 bases). V lost 5 bases and J lost 2, with 12 bases in between. Germline CDR1 and CDR2: GTSNPN and SVGIG (reference sequence). The CDR3 is made up of 13 amino acids. CDR3 DNA: TGTGCCTGGCACAGGCTAGAAAACACTGAAGCTTTCTTT. Encoded protein: CAWHRLENTEAFF.

This chain links TRBV28 with TRBJ1-5, with D unresolved. The CDR3 runs 15 residues. The ends were cut back, 6 bases at V and 2 bases at J, with 14 bases in the middle. The germline V gene encodes CDR1 MDHEN and CDR2 SYDVKM. DNA of the CDR3: TGTGCCAGCAGCGTTTTGGGCGGGGGCAATCAGCCCCAGCATTTT. This encodes CASSVLGGGNQPQHF.

V gene TRBV6-5 combines with J gene TRBJ1-5; D is perhaps TRBD1 (6 bases). Germline CDR1 and CDR2: MNHEY and SVGAGI. CDR3 length equals 15 residues. Between the trimmed V and J ends, which lost 4 bases and 1 base, there was a span of 11 bases. CDR3 residues: CASSSDSGSNQPQHF. The CDR3 nucleotides read TGTGCCAGCAGTTCGGACAGTGGGAGCAATCAGCCCCAGCATTTT.

This chain connects TRBV11-2 to TRBJ2-5, with 8 bases that match TRBD1. This CDR3 region has 17 residues. The germline CDR1 and CDR2 sequences are SGHAT and FQNNGV. The V and J ends lost 2 bases and 5 bases, in that order; junction bases with no gene match: 13. CDR3 amino acids: CASSLSGQGFSHETQYF. CDR3 sequence (DNA): TGTGCCAGCAGCTTATCAGGACAGGGCTTTTCTCACGAGACCCAGTACTTC.

The V call is TRBV7-2, the J call TRBJ1-2, with 7 bases that match TRBD1. The J segment lost 8 bases and the V segment lost 3 bases, leaving 6 bases of the junction unmatched. CDR1 SGHTA and CDR2 FQGNSA come from the germline V gene. The CDR3 extends over 13 amino acids. The chain's CDR3 is CASSFRDSNGYTF. CDR3 nucleotide sequence: TGTGCCAGCAGCTTCCGGGACAGCAACGGCTACACCTTC.

This clone has more than one count but fewer than ten. V gene TRBV7-8 combines with J gene TRBJ1-6; D is undetermined. Germline V lookup: CDR1 SGHVS, CDR2 FQNEAQ. V dropped 0 bases and J dropped 8 bases, with 14 bases sitting between them. This CDR3 is 16 amino acids long. Here the CDR3 reads CASSLAWRSGDSPLHF. In DNA, the CDR3 is TGTGCCAGCAGCTTAGCGTGGAGGAGTGGCGATTCACCCCTCCACTTT. Based on the CDR3 plus reference TRBV7-8 and TRBJ1-6, the full variable domain is GAGVSQSPRYKVAKRGQDVALRCDPISGHVSLFWYQQALGQGPEFLTYFQNEAQLDKSGLPSDRFFAERPEGSVSTLKIQRTQQEDSAVYLCASSLAWRSGDSPLHFGNGTRLTVT.

The J gene is TRBJ1-2, the V gene TRBV18; tentative D call: TRBD1 (6 bases). Germline values: CDR1 KGHSH, CDR2 LQKENI. The CDR3 consists of 16 residues. The V and J ends lost 3 bases and 5 bases respectively, with 19 bases between them. For the CDR3, the DNA is TGTGCCAGCTCACCTGTGGACAGCGCCCAGGGGTATGGCTACACCTTC. It encodes CASSPVDSAQGYGYTF.

This chain connects TRBV5-3 to TRBJ1-5, with D uncertain. TRBV5-3 is known as an ORF, though its function is uncertain. V was clipped by 10 bases and J by 1 base, with 18 bases between them. CDR3 length equals 15 residues. CDR3 loop: CAGPGGRRSNQPQHF. The CDR3 coding sequence is TGTGCCGGACCTGGAGGGCGAAGAAGCAATCAGCCCCAGCATTTT.

The chain is built from TRBV4-1 and TRBJ2-7; D may be TRBD2 (5 bases). V was pared by 0 bases and J by 7 bases, with 16 bases between. Germline values: CDR1 MGHRA, CDR2 YSYEKL. This CDR3 has 15 residues. CDR3 sequence (DNA): TGCGCCAGCAGCCAAGATTGGGGAGCTCTCGCGGAGCAGTACTTC. Residues: CASSQDWGALAEQYF.

The CDR3 is CASSDKGLSYGYTF. The CDR3 nucleotides are TGTGCCAGCAGTGATAAGGGACTTTCCTATGGCTACACCTTC. This chain links TRBV2 with TRBJ1-2; possible D gene TRBD1, 5 bases. CDR1 and CDR2 from the germline V gene are SNHLY and FYNNEI. The CDR3 sequence is 14 residues long. V lost 3 bases and J 4 bases, leaving 12 bases between the germline ends.

The rearrangement joins TRBV15 to TRBJ2-7, with D perhaps TRBD1 (5 bases). Looked up from germline, CDR1 is LNHNV and CDR2 is YYDKDF (reference sequence). Trimming removed 2 bases from V and 0 bases from J, with 5 bases in between. The CDR3 is 13 residues long. The chain's CDR3 is CATSRQGSYEQYF. In nucleotides, the CDR3 is TGTGCCACCAGCAGACAGGGCTCCTACGAGCAGTACTTC.

The chain employs TRBV5-1 and TRBJ2-2; a possible D gene is TRBD2 (6 bases). The CDR3 totals 15 residues. Germline-derived CDR1 and CDR2 are SGHRS and YFSETQ. The germline V and J ends were trimmed by 4 bases and 6 bases, with 16 bases remaining between them. The CDR3 DNA sequence: TGCGCCAGCAGCGTCGACGGAGGAGGGTCCGGGGAGCTGTTTTTT. Its protein product is CASSVDGGGSGELFF.

The chain is built from TRBV4-1 and TRBJ2-3; 11 positions agree with TRBD2. With 4 bases clipped from V and 1 base from J, the junction kept 1 base outside the gene matches. Germline V gene data show CDR1 as MGHRA and CDR2 as YSYEKL. CDR3 length: 15 amino acids. The chain's CDR3 is CASSPGLAGTDTQYF. The CDR3 coding sequence is TGCGCCAGCAGCCCGGGACTAGCGGGCACAGATACGCAGTATTTT.

V usage is TRBV5-1 and J usage is TRBJ2-3, with 7 bases fitting TRBD1. V dropped 7 bases and J dropped 2; count of bases not matched to a gene: 7. The V gene's germline CDR1 is SGHRS and CDR2 YFSETQ. The CDR3 contains 14 residues. The CDR3 loop is CASGPGQITDTQYF. CDR3 coding DNA: TGCGCCAGCGGCCCGGGACAGATCACAGATACGCAGTATTTT.

This clone has only a few counts. The chain links TRBV6-5 to TRBJ1-1, with a weak D call TRBD1 (5 bases). CDR3 length: 13 amino acids. The V gene's germline CDR1 is MNHEY and CDR2 SVGAGI. V was trimmed by 4 bases and J by 4 bases, leaving 10 bases between them. CDR3 sequence: CASSLPGGTEAFF. In DNA, the CDR3 is TGTGCCAGCAGTTTACCGGGGGGCACTGAAGCTTTCTTT.

This chain uses TRBV19 with TRBJ2-3; 8 nucleotides align to TRBD1. CDR3 length equals 15 residues. From germline, CDR1 is LNHDA and CDR2 SQIVND (reference sequence). The junction had 5 bases not matched to a gene; V was cut back by 3 bases and J by 3 bases. Here the CDR3 reads CASSIGQGWTDTQYF. DNA for the CDR3: TGTGCCAGTAGTATTGGACAGGGATGGACAGATACGCAGTATTTT.

This sequence joins TRBV6-5 and TRBJ2-5, with 7 positions matching TRBD1. Germline V gives CDR1 MNHEY, CDR2 SVGAGI. The length of the CDR3 is 15 residues. Trimming removed 6 bases from V and 4 bases from J; junction bases left unmatched: 11. This CDR3 reads CASSPGTADSETQYF. The CDR3 DNA sequence: TGTGCCAGCAGCCCCGGGACAGCAGACTCAGAGACCCAGTACTTC.

This chain joins TRBV30 and TRBJ2-7, with D maybe TRBD2 (7 bases). V shed 5 bases and J shed 1 base, with 12 bases lying between them. Germline V gene lookup returns CDR1 GTSNPN and CDR2 SVGIG (reference sequence). The CDR3 spans 13 residues. The CDR3 region is CAWRGAESYEQYF. CDR3 nucleotide sequence: TGTGCCTGGCGGGGGGCGGAGTCCTACGAGCAGTACTTC.

The gene calls are TRBV28 and TRBJ2-3; 13 bases are shared with TRBD2. The CDR3 consists of 17 residues. The J segment lost 0 bases and the V segment lost 6 bases, leaving 6 bases of the junction unmatched. The germline V gene has CDR1 MDHEN and CDR2 SYDVKM. The CDR3 coding sequence is TGTGCCAGCAGGAGAGGGACTAGCGGGAAGAGCACAGATACGCAGTATTTT. Encoded protein: CASRRGTSGKSTDTQYF.

The chain has TRBV19 and TRBJ2-3, with 8 nucleotides matching TRBD1. Germline loops: CDR1 LNHDA, CDR2 SQIVND (reference sequence). V trimming: 5 bases; J trimming: 4 bases; junction bases outside the gene matches: 8. CDR3 length equals 15 residues. CDR3 loop: CASSAGQGSSDTQYF. CDR3 sequence (DNA): TGTGCCAGTAGTGCCGGACAGGGCTCGTCAGATACGCAGTATTTT.

The chain joins TRBV4-1 to TRBJ1-1; the D gene is possibly TRBD1 (5 bases). CDR1 and CDR2 from the germline V gene are MGHRA and YSYEKL. V lost 3 bases and J 4 bases, leaving 12 bases between the germline ends. CDR3 length: 14 amino acids. The CDR3 spells CASSHPQGSTEAFF. The CDR3 DNA reads as TGCGCCAGCAGCCATCCCCAGGGTTCCACTGAAGCTTTCTTT.

The chain combines TRBV5-5 with TRBJ2-3, with 9 bases fitting TRBD2. V lost 0 bases to trimming and J lost 2 bases; unmatched junction nucleotides: 4. There are 16 residues in the CDR3. Germline V gene lookup returns CDR1 SGHKS and CDR2 YYEKEE (reference sequence). CDR3 DNA: TGTGCCAGCAGCTTGGCGAGCGGGGGGATCACAGATACGCAGTATTTT. Its translation: CASSLASGGITDTQYF.

The chain recombines TRBV7-9 with TRBJ2-1; TRBD2 aligns across 8 bases. Germline CDR1 and CDR2: SEHNR and FQNEAQ (reference sequence). The CDR3 is made up of 16 amino acids. Trimming took 5 bases from V and 1 from J; bases not matched to a gene: 7. CDR3 region: CASSPPGGRSYNEQFF. Here the CDR3 DNA reads TGTGCCAGCAGCCCACCGGGGGGGAGATCCTACAATGAGCAGTTCTTC.

The genes are TRBV5-1 and TRBJ2-1; 7 positions agree with TRBD2. The CDR3 sequence is 17 residues long. V gave up 4 bases and J gave up 8 bases; unmatched junction bases: 18. The germline gives CDR1 SGHRS, CDR2 YFSETQ. Here the CDR3 DNA reads TGCGCCAGCAGCCCCTCGAGACCGCGGGAGTTCCACGATGAGCAGTTCTTC. Its translation is CASSPSRPREFHDEQFF.

This clone showed up just a few times. The chain has TRBV6-2 or TRBV6-3 and TRBJ2-1; 12 bases match TRBD2. The CDR3 totals 15 residues. V shed 6 bases and J 5 bases; nucleotides not matched to a gene: 5. Per the germline V gene, CDR1 is MNHEY and CDR2 is SVGEGT. DNA for the CDR3: TGTGCCAGCAGCTTACTAGCGGGGGGTAACAATGAGCAGTTCTTC. Protein: CASSLLAGGNNEQFF.

This clone has just one count. The chain recombines TRBV2 with TRBJ1-2; TRBD1 aligns across 7 bases. V shed 8 bases, J shed 8 bases, and the junction held 14 bases outside the gene matches. Germline CDR1 SNHLY, CDR2 FYNNEI. The CDR3 has 14 amino acids. The CDR3 is CASCIVQGLKGYTF. CDR3 bases: TGTGCCAGCTGTATTGTACAGGGGTTAAAGGGCTACACCTTC.

The chain couples TRBV30 to TRBJ2-3; D is perhaps TRBD2 (5 bases). The germline CDR1 and CDR2 sequences are GTSNPN and SVGIG (reference sequence). The CDR3 contains 13 residues. V was shortened by 0 bases and J by 3 bases, with 7 bases between the two germline ends. In DNA form, the CDR3 reads TGTGCCTGGAGTGTAACGGGAACAGATACGCAGTATTTT. It specifies CAWSVTGTDTQYF.